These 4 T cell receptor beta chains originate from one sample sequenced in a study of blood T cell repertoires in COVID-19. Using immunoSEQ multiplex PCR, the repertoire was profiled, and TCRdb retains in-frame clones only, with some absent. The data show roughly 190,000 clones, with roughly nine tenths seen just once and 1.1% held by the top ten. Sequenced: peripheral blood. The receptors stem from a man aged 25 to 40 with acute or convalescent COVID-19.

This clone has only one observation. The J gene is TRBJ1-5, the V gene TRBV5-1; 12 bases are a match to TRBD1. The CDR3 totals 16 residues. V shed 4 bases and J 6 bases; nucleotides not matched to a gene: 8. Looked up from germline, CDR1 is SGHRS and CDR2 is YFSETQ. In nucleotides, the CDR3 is TGCGCCAGCAGCGCGGGGACAGGGGGCTTTAGTCAGCCCCAGCATTTT. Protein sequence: CASSAGTGGFSQPQHF. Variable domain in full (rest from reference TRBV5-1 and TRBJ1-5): KAGVTQTPRYLIKTRGQQVTLSCSPISGHRSVSWYQQTPGQGLQFLFEYFSETQRNKGNFPGRFSGRQFSNSRSEMNVSTLELGDSALYLCASSAGTGGFSQPQHFGDGTRLSIL.

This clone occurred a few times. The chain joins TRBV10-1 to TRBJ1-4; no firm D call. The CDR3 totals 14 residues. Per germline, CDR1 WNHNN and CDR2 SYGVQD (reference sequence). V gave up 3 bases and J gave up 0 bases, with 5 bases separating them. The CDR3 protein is CASSDKSTNEKLFF. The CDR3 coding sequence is TGCGCCAGCAGTGATAAATCAACTAATGAAAAACTGTTTTTT.

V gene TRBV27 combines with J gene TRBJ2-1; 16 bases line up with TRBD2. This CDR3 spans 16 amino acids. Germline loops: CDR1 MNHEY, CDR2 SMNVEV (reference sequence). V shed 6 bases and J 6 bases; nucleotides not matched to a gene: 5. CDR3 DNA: TGTGCCAGCAGGGGACTAGCGGGGGGGCCGGCCAATGAGCAGTTCTTC. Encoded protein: CASRGLAGGPANEQFF.

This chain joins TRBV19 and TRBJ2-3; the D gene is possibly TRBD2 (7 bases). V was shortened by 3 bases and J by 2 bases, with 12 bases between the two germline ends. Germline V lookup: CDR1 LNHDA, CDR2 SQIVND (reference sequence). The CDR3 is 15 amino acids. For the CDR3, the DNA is TGTGCCAGTAGTATTGCGGGGGCCTTCACAGATACGCAGTATTTT. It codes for CASSIAGAFTDTQYF.